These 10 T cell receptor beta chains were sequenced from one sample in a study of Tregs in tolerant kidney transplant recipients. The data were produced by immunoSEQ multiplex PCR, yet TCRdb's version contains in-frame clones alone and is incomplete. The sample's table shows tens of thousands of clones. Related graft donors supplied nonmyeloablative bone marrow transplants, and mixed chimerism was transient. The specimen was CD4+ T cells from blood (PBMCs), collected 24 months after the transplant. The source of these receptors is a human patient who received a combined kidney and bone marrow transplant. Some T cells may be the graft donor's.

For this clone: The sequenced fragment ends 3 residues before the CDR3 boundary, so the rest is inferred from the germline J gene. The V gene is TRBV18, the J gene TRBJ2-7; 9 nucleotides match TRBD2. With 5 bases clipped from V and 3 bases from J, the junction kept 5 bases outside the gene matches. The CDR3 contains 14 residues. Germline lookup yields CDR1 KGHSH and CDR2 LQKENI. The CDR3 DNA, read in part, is TGTGCCAGCTCAATAGCGGGAGTCGGCTACGAG. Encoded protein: CASSIAGVGYE. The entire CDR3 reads CASSIAGVGYEQYF.

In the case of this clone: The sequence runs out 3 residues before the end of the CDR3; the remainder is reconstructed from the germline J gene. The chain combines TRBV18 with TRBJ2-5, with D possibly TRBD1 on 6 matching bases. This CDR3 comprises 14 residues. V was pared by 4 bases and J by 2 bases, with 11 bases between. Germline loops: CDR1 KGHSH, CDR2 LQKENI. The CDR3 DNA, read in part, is TGTGCCAGCTCACACGACAGGAGGCAAGAGACC. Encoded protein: CASSHDRRQET. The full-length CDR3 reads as CASSHDRRQETQYF.

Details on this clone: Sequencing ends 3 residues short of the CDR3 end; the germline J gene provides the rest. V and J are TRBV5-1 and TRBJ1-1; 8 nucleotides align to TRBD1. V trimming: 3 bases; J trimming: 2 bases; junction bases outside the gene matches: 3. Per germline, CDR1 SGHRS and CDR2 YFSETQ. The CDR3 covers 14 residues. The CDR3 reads CASSSGQGNTEAFF. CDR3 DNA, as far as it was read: TGCGCCAGCAGCTCTGGACAGGGAAACACTGAA.

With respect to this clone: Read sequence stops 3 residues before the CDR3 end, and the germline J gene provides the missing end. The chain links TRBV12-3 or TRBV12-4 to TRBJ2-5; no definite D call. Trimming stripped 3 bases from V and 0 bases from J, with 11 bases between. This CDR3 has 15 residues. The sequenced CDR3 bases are TGTGCCAGCAGTTTTGGGCAGACGTACCAAGAGACC. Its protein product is CASSFGQTYQET. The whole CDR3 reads CASSFGQTYQETQYF.

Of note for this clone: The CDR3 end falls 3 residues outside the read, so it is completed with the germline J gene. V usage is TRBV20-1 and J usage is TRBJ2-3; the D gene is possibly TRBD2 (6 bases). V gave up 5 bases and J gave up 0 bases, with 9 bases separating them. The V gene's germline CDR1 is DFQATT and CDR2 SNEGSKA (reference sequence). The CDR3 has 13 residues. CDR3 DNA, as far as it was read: TGCAGTGCTGGGACTTCTAGCACAGATACG. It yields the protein CSAGTSSTDT. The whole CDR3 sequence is CSAGTSSTDTQYF.

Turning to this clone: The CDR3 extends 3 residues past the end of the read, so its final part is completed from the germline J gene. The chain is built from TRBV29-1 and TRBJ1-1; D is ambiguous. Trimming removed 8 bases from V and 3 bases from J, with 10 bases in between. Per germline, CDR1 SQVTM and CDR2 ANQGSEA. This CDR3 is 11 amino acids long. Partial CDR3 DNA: TGCAGCCCGGGGTGGGACACTGAA. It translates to CSPGWDTE. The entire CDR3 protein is CSPGWDTEAFF.

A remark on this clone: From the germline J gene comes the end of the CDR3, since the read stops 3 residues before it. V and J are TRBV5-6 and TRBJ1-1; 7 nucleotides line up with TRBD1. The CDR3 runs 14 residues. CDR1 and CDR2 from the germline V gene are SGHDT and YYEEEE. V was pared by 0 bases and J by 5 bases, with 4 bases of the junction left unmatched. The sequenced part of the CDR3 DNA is TGTGCCAGCAGCTTGGGACAGGGCATGACTGAA. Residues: CASSLGQGMTE. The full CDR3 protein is CASSLGQGMTEAFF.

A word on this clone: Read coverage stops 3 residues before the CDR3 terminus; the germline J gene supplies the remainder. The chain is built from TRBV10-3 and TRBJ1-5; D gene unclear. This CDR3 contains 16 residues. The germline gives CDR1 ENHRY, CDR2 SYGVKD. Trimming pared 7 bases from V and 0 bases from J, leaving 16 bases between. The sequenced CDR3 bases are TGTGCCATCACCCCGTCCGCTGCACATAGCAATCAGCCC. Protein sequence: CAITPSAAHSNQP. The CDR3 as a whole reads CAITPSAAHSNQPQHF.

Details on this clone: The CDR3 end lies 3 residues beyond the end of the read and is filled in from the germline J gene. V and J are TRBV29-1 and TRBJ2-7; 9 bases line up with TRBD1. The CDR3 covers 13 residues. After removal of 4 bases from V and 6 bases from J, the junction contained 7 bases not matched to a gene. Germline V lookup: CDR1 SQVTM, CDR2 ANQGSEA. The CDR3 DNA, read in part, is TGCAGCGTTGGGGGACAGGGCTCGGCCGAG. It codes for CSVGGQGSAE. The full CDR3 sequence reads CSVGGQGSAEQYF.

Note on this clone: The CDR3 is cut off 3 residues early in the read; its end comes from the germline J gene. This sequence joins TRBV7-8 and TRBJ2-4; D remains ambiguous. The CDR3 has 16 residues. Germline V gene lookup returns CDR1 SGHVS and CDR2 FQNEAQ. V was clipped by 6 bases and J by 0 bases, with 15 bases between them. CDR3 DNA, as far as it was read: TGTGCCAGCAGGGCAGGATGGGCAGAAGCCAAAAACATT. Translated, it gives CASRAGWAEAKNI. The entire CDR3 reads CASRAGWAEAKNIQYF. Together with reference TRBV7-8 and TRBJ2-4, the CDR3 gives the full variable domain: GAGVSQSPRYKVAKRGQDVALRCDPISGHVSLFWYQQALGQGPEFLTYFQNEAQLDKSGLPSDRFFAERPEGSVSTLKIQRTQQEDSAVYLCASRAGWAEAKNIQYFGAGTRLSVL.